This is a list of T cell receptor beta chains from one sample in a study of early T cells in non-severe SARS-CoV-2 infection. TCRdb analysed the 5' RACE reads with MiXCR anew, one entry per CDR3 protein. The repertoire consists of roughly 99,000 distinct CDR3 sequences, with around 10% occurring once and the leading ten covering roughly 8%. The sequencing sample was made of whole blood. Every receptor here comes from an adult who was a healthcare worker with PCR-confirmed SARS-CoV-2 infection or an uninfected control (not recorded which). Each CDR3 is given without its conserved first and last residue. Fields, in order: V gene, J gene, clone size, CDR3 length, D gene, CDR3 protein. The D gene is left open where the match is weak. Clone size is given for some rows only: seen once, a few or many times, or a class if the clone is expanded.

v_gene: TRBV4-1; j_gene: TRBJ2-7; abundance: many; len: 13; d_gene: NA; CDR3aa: ASSQEGRVNYEQY
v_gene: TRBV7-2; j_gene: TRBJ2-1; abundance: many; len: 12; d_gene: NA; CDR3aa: ASSLEASANEQF
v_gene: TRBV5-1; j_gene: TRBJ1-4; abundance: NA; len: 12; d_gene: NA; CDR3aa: ASSSGQIGEKLF
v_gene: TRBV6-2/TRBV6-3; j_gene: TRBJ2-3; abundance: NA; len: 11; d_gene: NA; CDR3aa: ASSRSDADTQY
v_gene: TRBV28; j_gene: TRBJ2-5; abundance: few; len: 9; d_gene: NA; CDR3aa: ASRSRETQY
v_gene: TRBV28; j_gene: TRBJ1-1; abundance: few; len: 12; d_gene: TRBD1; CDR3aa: ASSPGQGNTEAF
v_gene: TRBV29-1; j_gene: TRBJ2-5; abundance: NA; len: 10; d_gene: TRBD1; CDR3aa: SVGQGRETQY
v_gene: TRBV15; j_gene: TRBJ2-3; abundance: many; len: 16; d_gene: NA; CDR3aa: ATSRDLPTGLSTDTQY
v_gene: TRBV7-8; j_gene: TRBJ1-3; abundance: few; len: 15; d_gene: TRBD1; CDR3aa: ASSLQGALGTGNTIY
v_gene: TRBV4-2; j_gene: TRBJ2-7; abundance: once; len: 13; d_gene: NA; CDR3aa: ASSAGGGQTYEQY
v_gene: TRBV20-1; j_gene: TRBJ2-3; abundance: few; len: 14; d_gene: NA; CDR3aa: SATRGGTVITDTQY
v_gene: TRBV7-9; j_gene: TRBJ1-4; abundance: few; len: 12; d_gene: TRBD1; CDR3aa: ASSLVGQAVELF
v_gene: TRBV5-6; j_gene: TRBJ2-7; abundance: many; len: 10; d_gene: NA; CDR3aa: ASSYATYEQY
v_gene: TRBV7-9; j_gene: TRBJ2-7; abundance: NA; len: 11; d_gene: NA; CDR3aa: ASSLEVRYEQY
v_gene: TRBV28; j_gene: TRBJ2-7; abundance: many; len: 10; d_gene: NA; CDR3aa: ASSSYSYEQY